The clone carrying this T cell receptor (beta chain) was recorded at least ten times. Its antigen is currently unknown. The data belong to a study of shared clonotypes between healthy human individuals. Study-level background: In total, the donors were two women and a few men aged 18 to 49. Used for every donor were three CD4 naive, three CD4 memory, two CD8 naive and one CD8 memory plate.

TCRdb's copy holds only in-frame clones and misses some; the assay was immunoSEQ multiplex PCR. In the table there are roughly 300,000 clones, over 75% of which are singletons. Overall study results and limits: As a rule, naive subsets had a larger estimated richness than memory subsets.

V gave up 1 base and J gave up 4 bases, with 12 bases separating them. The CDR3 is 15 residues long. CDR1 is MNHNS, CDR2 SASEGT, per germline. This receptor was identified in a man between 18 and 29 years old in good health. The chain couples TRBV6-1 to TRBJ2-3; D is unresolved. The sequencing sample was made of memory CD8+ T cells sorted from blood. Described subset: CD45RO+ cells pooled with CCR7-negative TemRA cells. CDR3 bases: TGTGCCAGCAGTGAAGTCCCTTCAGGAGCAGATACGCAGTATTTT. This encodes CASSEVPSGADTQYF.